One and the same sample provided the 26 T cell receptor beta chains below, sequenced in a study of blood T cell repertoires in COVID-19. The repertoire was sequenced with immunoSEQ multiplex PCR; TCRdb's copy has only in-frame clones and lacks some. The data contain approximately 170,000 clones, around 89% of them singletons. Sequencing was done on a sample of PBMCs or T cells enriched from blood (not recorded which). The source of these receptors is a woman between 18 and 29 years old who had recovered from COVID-19.

The gene calls are TRBV19 and TRBJ1-4; a possible D gene is TRBD1 (5 bases). CDR3 length: 16 amino acids. Germline-derived CDR1 and CDR2 are LNHDA and SQIVND (reference sequence). The germline V and J ends were trimmed by 7 bases and 3 bases, with 18 bases remaining between them. This chain's CDR3 is CASKNLWTTSNEKLFF. The CDR3, as DNA: TGTGCCAGTAAAAATTTGTGGACAACATCTAATGAAAAACTGTTTTTT.

The chain recombines TRBV6-2 or TRBV6-3 with TRBJ2-7; perhaps TRBD2 as D (5 bases). V lost 6 bases and J lost 3, with 6 bases in between. The germline V gene encodes CDR1 MNHEY and CDR2 SVGEGT. The length of the CDR3 is 11 residues. CDR3 amino acids: CASSEGYEQYF. CDR3 coding DNA: TGTGCCAGCAGCGAGGGCTACGAGCAGTACTTC.

V usage is TRBV4-2 and J usage is TRBJ2-7, with 8 bases that match TRBD2. After removal of 2 bases from V and 6 bases from J, the junction contained 9 bases not matched to a gene. The germline gives CDR1 LGHNA, CDR2 YNFKEQ. The CDR3 has 15 amino acids. The CDR3: CASSQFGTSPSEQYF. For the CDR3, the DNA is TGTGCCAGCAGCCAATTCGGGACTAGTCCGTCCGAGCAGTACTTC.

V usage is TRBV27 and J usage is TRBJ1-1; 8 nucleotides match TRBD1. The V segment lost 6 bases and the J segment 3 bases; nucleotides outside the gene matches: 15. CDR3 length: 17 residues. Germline CDR1 reads MNHEY; CDR2 reads SMNVEV (reference sequence). CDR3 in amino acids: CASRTRGPWNSDTEAFF. In DNA, the CDR3 is TGTGCCAGCAGGACCAGGGGGCCCTGGAATAGCGACACTGAAGCTTTCTTT.

The rearrangement links TRBV6-2 or TRBV6-3 to TRBJ2-7; TRBD2 aligns across 9 bases. CDR1 and CDR2 from the germline V gene are MNHEY and SVGEGT. Losses at the gene ends were 5 bases for V and 3 bases for J; bases not matched to a gene: 8. The CDR3 has 15 residues. Here the CDR3 reads CASSDVAGVGYEQYF. CDR3 in DNA: TGTGCCAGCAGTGACGTAGCGGGAGTGGGCTACGAGCAGTACTTC.

In this sample, this clone turned up once. V gene TRBV28 combines with J gene TRBJ2-1, with 12 nucleotides matching TRBD2. Germline CDR1 MDHEN, CDR2 SYDVKM. The V segment lost 6 bases and the J segment 8 bases; nucleotides outside the gene matches: 8. CDR3 size: 15 residues. CDR3 coding DNA: TGTGCCAGCAGCGCACGACTAGCGGGAGTCTATGAGCAGTTCTTC. Translating gives CASSARLAGVYEQFF.

This sequence joins TRBV10-1 and TRBJ2-6; D gene uncertain. This CDR3 region has 15 residues. V was cut by 9 bases and J by 9 bases, with 21 bases left in between. The germline V gene encodes CDR1 WNHNN and CDR2 SYGVQD (reference sequence). In nucleotides, the CDR3 is TGCGCCAGTCCAGTGATAAACGGGTCGAACAACGTCCTGACTTTC. This sequence encodes CASPVINGSNNVLTF.

The chain carries TRBV7-9 and TRBJ2-3; D unresolved. From germline, CDR1 is SEHNR and CDR2 FQNEAQ (reference sequence). Trimming stripped 5 bases from V and 6 bases from J, with 9 bases between. This CDR3 has 12 amino acids. The CDR3 region has the DNA TGTGCCAGCAGCCCCCCACTGGATACGCAGTATTTT. Amino acids: CASSPPLDTQYF.

The rearrangement joins TRBV11-1 to TRBJ2-7, with TRBD2 matching over 7 bases. Germline values: CDR1 SGHAT, CDR2 FQDESV (reference sequence). V dropped 10 bases and J dropped 1; count of bases not matched to a gene: 16. This CDR3 spans 16 amino acids. CDR3 protein: CATGCGGGPVSYEQYF. The CDR3 DNA follows: TGTGCCACGGGGTGTGGGGGGGGACCTGTGTCCTACGAGCAGTACTTC.

The chain combines TRBV15 with TRBJ2-2, with D unclear. There are 15 residues in the CDR3. With 0 bases removed from V and 4 bases from J, the gap between germline ends came to 9 bases. Germline V CDR1 and CDR2: LNHNV, YYDKDF (reference sequence). The CDR3 coding sequence is TGTGCCACCAGCAGAGATTCTTGGAGCACCGGGGAGCTGTTTTTT. As protein: CATSRDSWSTGELFF.

The chain couples TRBV5-1 to TRBJ2-2; D uncertain. Trimming removed 3 bases from V and 3 bases from J, with 9 bases in between. The CDR3 has 14 residues. Germline lookup yields CDR1 SGHRS and CDR2 YFSETQ. The CDR3 DNA reads as TGCGCCAGCAGCTCAGAACAGTACACCGGGGAGCTGTTTTTT. Translated: CASSSEQYTGELFF.

The chain combines TRBV5-3 with TRBJ2-7; no reliable D call. TRBV5-3 is an ORF, with its function uncertain. CDR3 length: 18 amino acids. V shed 6 bases and J shed 3 bases, with 28 bases lying between them. DNA of the CDR3: TGTGCCAGAACTCCCGTCGGCGGTCAGCCCTGCCACTTCTACGAGCAGTACTTC. This sequence encodes CARTPVGGQPCHFYEQYF.

This clone was counted a few times. The V gene is TRBV27, the J gene TRBJ1-2, with a tentative D call TRBD1 (6 bases). Looked up from germline, CDR1 is MNHEY and CDR2 is SMNVEV (reference sequence). The CDR3 runs to 12 residues. Trimming took off 8 bases at V and 5 bases at J, with 12 bases between the two ends. The CDR3 spells CASLDRGYGYTF. In DNA, the CDR3 is TGTGCCAGCCTGGACAGAGGATATGGCTACACCTTC.

V is TRBV2 and J is TRBJ2-7, with D perhaps matching TRBD2 (5 bases). V was trimmed by 3 bases and J by 4 bases, leaving 19 bases between them. The germline V gene encodes CDR1 SNHLY and CDR2 FYNNEI. CDR3 length: 16 amino acids. The CDR3 DNA reads TGTGCCAGCAGTGACCAAACTAGTGGGAGCGCATACGAGCAGTACTTC. It is translated as CASSDQTSGSAYEQYF.

V gene TRBV20-1 combines with J gene TRBJ2-2, with D unclear. The CDR3 is made up of 12 amino acids. V was shortened by 3 bases and J by 6 bases, with 8 bases between the two germline ends. CDR1 DFQATT and CDR2 SNEGSKA come from the germline V gene (reference sequence). The chain's CDR3 is CSASPAAGELFF. CDR3 sequence (DNA): TGCAGTGCTAGTCCTGCGGCCGGGGAGCTGTTTTTT.

The chain links TRBV29-1 to TRBJ1-1; possible D gene TRBD1, 5 bases. V was cut by 6 bases and J by 0 bases, with 11 bases left in between. The CDR3 loop spans 13 amino acids. From germline, CDR1 is SQVTM and CDR2 ANQGSEA. The CDR3 is CSVGGYMNTEAFF. Here the CDR3 DNA reads TGCAGCGTGGGGGGGTACATGAACACTGAAGCTTTCTTT.

This clone was counted once. The chain carries TRBV18 and TRBJ2-1; 8 bases agree with TRBD2. The CDR3 contains 16 residues. J lost 6 bases, V lost 1 base, and 8 bases had no gene match. Germline values: CDR1 KGHSH, CDR2 LQKENI. The CDR3 reads CASSPLAGRKVNEQFF. DNA for the CDR3: TGTGCCAGCTCACCACTAGCGGGGAGAAAGGTCAATGAGCAGTTCTTC. Full variable domain (outside the CDR3, taken from reference TRBV18 and TRBJ2-1): NAGVMQNPRHLVRRRGQEARLRCSPMKGHSHVYWYRQLPEEGLKFMVYLQKENIIDESGMPKERFSAEFPKEGPSILRIQQVVRGDSAAYFCASSPLAGRKVNEQFFGPGTRLTVL.

V and J are TRBV18 and TRBJ1-5, with D uncertain. The germline gives CDR1 KGHSH, CDR2 LQKENI. V lost 4 bases, J lost 0 bases, and 10 bases lay in between. The CDR3 is 15 residues long. The CDR3 is CASSQSAVSNQPQHF. The CDR3 coding sequence is TGTGCCAGCTCACAATCAGCGGTTAGCAATCAGCCCCAGCATTTT.

V and J are TRBV28 and TRBJ1-2; tentatively, D is TRBD1 (5 bases). V was clipped by 4 bases and J by 3 bases, with 18 bases between them. CDR1 and CDR2 from the germline V gene are MDHEN and SYDVKM. CDR3 size: 16 residues. The CDR3 sequence: CASSSPATEGDYGYTF. The DNA for the CDR3 is TGTGCCAGCAGTTCCCCCGCGACAGAAGGAGACTATGGCTACACCTTC.

The chain couples TRBV9 to TRBJ1-3, with TRBD1 identical over 7 bases. Losses at the gene ends were 3 bases for V and 0 bases for J; bases not matched to a gene: 9. Germline V CDR1 and CDR2: SGDLS, YYNGEE. The CDR3 is 17 amino acids. In nucleotides, the CDR3 is TGTGCCAGCAGCGCCACGACGACAGGGCGCTCTGGAAACACCATATATTTT. Translating it yields CASSATTTGRSGNTIYF.

The chain carries TRBV4-1 and TRBJ2-2, with D uncertain. V lost 1 base, J lost 0 bases, and 6 bases lay in between. This CDR3 comprises 15 residues. From germline, CDR1 is MGHRA and CDR2 YSYEKL. The CDR3 DNA reads as TGCGCCAGCAGCCAAGCAGATTCGAACACCGGGGAGCTGTTTTTT. It codes for CASSQADSNTGELFF.

This clone showed up just a few times. This CDR3 is CAWSDGTELYEQYF. DNA for the CDR3: TGTGCCTGGAGTGACGGGACAGAACTTTACGAGCAGTACTTC. The V call is TRBV30, the J call TRBJ2-7, with 7 bases fitting TRBD1. The CDR3 covers 14 residues. Looked up from germline, CDR1 is GTSNPN and CDR2 is SVGIG (reference sequence). The V gene end was trimmed by 1 base and the J gene end by 4 bases; junction bases not matched to a gene: 7.

The chain recombines TRBV5-5 with TRBJ2-1; TRBD2 matches 10 bases. The ends lost 0 bases at V and 3 bases at J; junction bases unmatched: 9. Germline V lookup: CDR1 SGHKS, CDR2 YYEKEE (reference sequence). The CDR3 is made up of 18 amino acids. The DNA of the CDR3 is TGTGCCAGCAGCTTGGCCATAGGAGCTAGCGGGAGCTACAATGAGCAGTTCTTC. It encodes CASSLAIGASGSYNEQFF.

The gene calls are TRBV18 and TRBJ1-5, with D maybe TRBD1 (5 bases). Deletions cut 3 bases from V and 4 bases from J, with 10 bases between. The CDR3 totals 14 residues. The germline CDR1 and CDR2 sequences are KGHSH and LQKENI. CDR3 residues: CASSPDSGNQPQHF. For the CDR3, the DNA is TGTGCCAGCTCACCTGACAGTGGGAATCAGCCCCAGCATTTT.

The rearrangement uses TRBV7-3 and TRBJ2-1, with 10 bases lining up with TRBD2. Germline values: CDR1 SGHTA, CDR2 FQGTGA. The CDR3 spans 15 residues. With V trimmed by 1 base and J by 9 bases, 6 bases remained unmatched. The CDR3 sequence: CASSLSLAGAGEQFF. The CDR3 DNA is TGTGCCAGCAGCTTAAGCCTAGCGGGAGCAGGTGAGCAGTTCTTC. The full variable domain, completed using reference TRBV7-3 and TRBJ2-1, is GAGVSQTPSNKVTEKGKYVELRCDPISGHTALYWYRQSLGQGPEFLIYFQGTGAADDSGLPNDRFFAVRPEGSVSTLKIQRTERGDSAVYLCASSLSLAGAGEQFFGPGTRLTVL.

This clone was seen just once. This rearrangement joins TRBV11-3 to TRBJ2-3; no definite D call. Germline CDR1 is SGHNT and CDR2 is YENEEA. This CDR3 comprises 12 residues. The V end was cut by 8 bases, the J end by 7 bases, with 13 bases between. The CDR3 here is CASSHDSNTQYF. CDR3 nucleotides: TGTGCCAGCTCCCACGACTCTAATACGCAGTATTTT.